The T cell receptor beta chain under discussion was sequenced for a study of human T cells and chemical hapten exposure. Looking at the study overall: Small pooled library volume differences chiefly drove per-sample TCR yield variation. General study points: Following DPC sensitization, TCRs present above 1 in 1000 frequency showed no change. Among expanded TCRs, significantly more large CDR3 similarity clusters formed than among controls.

Per germline, CDR1 SGHNT and CDR2 YYREEE (reference sequence). There are 14 residues in the CDR3. V lost 2 bases to trimming and J lost 2 bases, with 7 bases between them. Time point specified: patch test 1, 2 weeks after DPC sensitization. The treatment here: therapeutic diphenylcyclopropenone sensitization with weekly scalp DPC. Every patch test was put on after a blood sample was taken. TCRdb redid the calling of the RACE reads with MiXCR, one entry per CDR3 protein. The sample includes 80,000 or so distinct CDR3 sequences, about 10% of them seen just once. This clonotype was observed many times. Its specificity is unknown.

The source is a woman aged 50 to 60 with alopecia areata. Some clones in this sample may be carry-over from other donors' samples. Sequenced material: whole blood, taken in connection with sensitization to the hapten diphenylcyclopropenone (DPC). V and J are TRBV5-4 and TRBJ2-2; D possibly corresponds to TRBD2 (5 bases). This CDR3 is CASSFWTNTGELFF. In DNA, the CDR3 is TGTGCCAGCAGCTTCTGGACTAACACCGGGGAGCTGTTTTTT.